These 15 T cell receptor beta chains originate from one sample sequenced in a study of blood T cell repertoires in COVID-19. Generated by immunoSEQ multiplex PCR, the TCRdb table keeps only in-frame clones and is missing some. The sample records 150,000 or so clones, around 80% being singletons. Sequenced input: peripheral blood. Every receptor here comes from a man between 60 and 75 years old with active or convalescent COVID-19.

The chain combines TRBV29-1 with TRBJ2-3; 10 bases fit TRBD2. This CDR3 comprises 14 residues. Germline loops: CDR1 SQVTM, CDR2 ANQGSEA. J lost 6 bases, V lost 3 bases, and 6 bases had no gene match. The CDR3 reads CSVEGASGSDTQYF. Written as DNA, the CDR3 is TGCAGCGTTGAGGGGGCTAGCGGGAGTGATACGCAGTATTTT.

This clone was picked up one time. The gene calls are TRBV2 and TRBJ2-1; 12 bases agree with TRBD2. CDR1 is SNHLY, CDR2 FYNNEI, per germline. The CDR3 length is 17 residues. J lost 7 bases, V lost 5 bases, and 12 bases had no gene match. CDR3 sequence reads: CASSFSLTSGSGNEQFF. DNA of the CDR3: TGTGCCAGCAGTTTTTCGCTGACTAGCGGGAGTGGGAATGAGCAGTTCTTC. The full variable domain, with the rest looked up from reference TRBV2 and TRBJ2-1, is EPEVTQTPSHQVTQMGQEVILRCVPISNHLYFYWYRQILGQKVEFLVSFYNNEISEKSEIFDDQFSVERPDGSNFTLKIRSTKLEDSAMYFCASSFSLTSGSGNEQFFGPGTRLTVL.

The chain uses TRBV19 and TRBJ2-2, with 9 bases that match TRBD2. The CDR3 has 16 amino acids. J was trimmed by 1 base and V by 1 base; bases with no gene match: 1. Germline-derived CDR1 and CDR2 are LNHDA and SQIVND (reference sequence). In DNA form, the CDR3 reads TGTGCCAGTAGTATAGGGACTAGCGAGAACACCGGGGAGCTGTTTTTT. Protein: CASSIGTSENTGELFF.

For this clone: This sample also contains other DNA sequences that code for the same CDR3. The rearrangement joins TRBV18 to TRBJ2-2; maybe TRBD2 (5 bases). Germline V gene sequence: CDR1 KGHSH, CDR2 LQKENI. The CDR3 has 14 amino acids. With 3 bases removed from V and 0 bases from J, the gap between germline ends came to 5 bases. CDR3 sequence (DNA): TGTGCCAGCTCACCCGGGACGAACACCGGGGAGCTGTTTTTT. As protein: CASSPGTNTGELFF.

This chain connects TRBV5-1 to TRBJ2-5; perhaps TRBD1 as D (5 bases). CDR1 and CDR2 from the germline V gene are SGHRS and YFSETQ. This CDR3 is 14 amino acids long. V lost 4 bases to trimming and J lost 7 bases, with 17 bases between them. The CDR3 DNA is TGCGCCAGCAGCAACAATGGGGCGCAACGGACCCAGTACTTC. Translating it yields CASSNNGAQRTQYF.

The rearrangement joins TRBV5-4 to TRBJ2-5, with TRBD2 identical over 10 bases. The CDR3 contains 15 residues. With V trimmed by 5 bases and J by 3 bases, 7 bases remained unmatched. Germline CDR1 is SGHNT and CDR2 is YYREEE (reference sequence). The CDR3 sequence: CASSEPSGREETQYF. In nucleotides, the CDR3 is TGTGCCAGCAGTGAACCGAGCGGGAGGGAAGAGACCCAGTACTTC.

V and J are TRBV6-2 or TRBV6-3 and TRBJ2-4, with TRBD2 identical over 11 bases. Germline V lookup: CDR1 MNHEY, CDR2 SVGEGT. The CDR3 runs to 17 residues. V lost 6 bases and J lost 3; bases outside the gene matches: 10. In DNA form, the CDR3 reads TGTGCCAGCAGCGGACTAGCGGGCGTTGGGAGCAAAAACATTCAGTACTTC. Protein product: CASSGLAGVGSKNIQYF.

This clone came up once. The V and J genes are TRBV28 and TRBJ2-1; 14 nucleotides line up with TRBD2. CDR3 length: 16 residues. The V gene's germline CDR1 is MDHEN and CDR2 SYDVKM. Trimming removed 5 bases from V and 5 bases from J; junction bases left unmatched: 5. CDR3 in amino acids: CASSRRLAGGHNEQFF. In DNA, the CDR3 is TGTGCCAGCAGTCGCCGACTAGCGGGAGGGCACAATGAGCAGTTCTTC.

This clone was observed a single time. The rearrangement joins TRBV7-3 to TRBJ2-7, with 13 bases fitting TRBD2. Germline assignment: CDR1 SGHTA and CDR2 FQGTGA. The CDR3 spans 15 residues. J was trimmed by 8 bases and V by 0 bases; bases with no gene match: 4. CDR3 in amino acids: CASSLTGTSGTQQYF. In nucleotides, the CDR3 is TGTGCCAGCAGCTTAACAGGGACTAGCGGGACCCAGCAGTACTTC.

The V call is TRBV5-4, the J call TRBJ2-4; D unclear. V lost 4 bases and J 0 bases, leaving 8 bases between the germline ends. CDR1 is SGHNT and CDR2 is YYREEE in the germline V gene (reference sequence). This CDR3 has 14 amino acids. CDR3 residues: CASSLDGAKNIQYF. The CDR3 bases are TGTGCCAGCAGCCTGGACGGAGCCAAAAACATTCAGTACTTC. Together with reference TRBV5-4 and TRBJ2-4, the CDR3 gives the full variable domain: ETGVTQSPTHLIKTRGQQVTLRCSSQSGHNTVSWYQQALGQGPQFIFQYYREEENGRGNFPPRFSGLQFPNYSSELNVNALELDDSALYLCASSLDGAKNIQYFGAGTRLSVL.

For the CDR3, the DNA is TGTGCCAGCAGCCCGGGACAGTCCTATGGCTACACCTTC. Translation: CASSPGQSYGYTF. The chain links TRBV7-2 to TRBJ1-2; 7 bases align to TRBD1. The CDR3 loop spans 13 amino acids. Germline-derived CDR1 and CDR2 are SGHTA and FQGNSA. V lost 5 bases to trimming and J lost 4 bases; unmatched junction nucleotides: 4. Looking up the rest from reference TRBV7-2 and TRBJ1-2 gives the full variable domain: GAGVSQSPSNKVTEKGKDVELRCDPISGHTALYWYRQSLGQGLEFLIYFQGNSAPDKSGLPSDRFSAERTGGSVSTLTIQRTQQEDSAVYLCASSPGQSYGYTFGSGTRLTVV.

The V and J genes are TRBV9 and TRBJ2-7, with D perhaps matching TRBD2 (6 bases). Germline-derived CDR1 and CDR2 are SGDLS and YYNGEE. The CDR3 has 13 amino acids. Trimming removed 0 bases at V and 5 bases at J, with 9 bases between. CDR3 loop: CASSVGGNHEQYF. As DNA, the CDR3 is TGTGCCAGCAGCGTAGGCGGGAACCACGAGCAGTACTTC.

This rearrangement joins TRBV7-3 to TRBJ2-2, with 7 nucleotides matching TRBD2. This CDR3 contains 13 residues. With V trimmed by 5 bases and J by 6 bases, 3 bases remained unmatched. In germline, CDR1 is SGHTA, CDR2 FQGTGA. For the CDR3, the DNA is TGTGCCAGCAGCCCGACTAGCCCCGGGGAGCTGTTTTTT. Translating it yields CASSPTSPGELFF.

This clone occurred a few times. The CDR3 DNA is TGTGCCAGCAGTGACACTGGAGGGAATCAGCCCCAGCATTTT. It codes for CASSDTGGNQPQHF. The chain carries TRBV6-4 and TRBJ1-5, with D unclear. This CDR3 has 14 residues. CDR1 is MRHNA, CDR2 SNTAGT, per germline. Trimming took 2 bases from V and 4 from J, leaving 9 bases between them.

The V and J genes are TRBV5-1 and TRBJ2-7; D not certain. The V and J ends lost 4 bases and 5 bases respectively, with 4 bases between them. There are 10 residues in the CDR3. CDR1 and CDR2 from the germline V gene are SGHRS and YFSETQ. The CDR3 DNA follows: TGCGCCAGCAGCCCGGACGAGCAGTACTTC. Residues: CASSPDEQYF. Variable domain in full (rest from reference TRBV5-1 and TRBJ2-7): KAGVTQTPRYLIKTRGQQVTLSCSPISGHRSVSWYQQTPGQGLQFLFEYFSETQRNKGNFPGRFSGRQFSNSRSEMNVSTLELGDSALYLCASSPDEQYFGPGTRLTVT.